This entry lists 22 T cell receptor beta chains sequenced from one sample in a study of OX40 agonist ivuxolimab in advanced cancers. Measured with immunoSEQ multiplex PCR; TCRdb has only the in-frame clones, and not every one. This table has tens of thousands of clones, around 84% appearing once. The sample consisted of CD4+ or CD8+ T cells sorted from blood, taken in a trial of the OX40 agonist ivuxolimab. These receptors were collected from an adult with an advanced solid tumor such as melanoma, head and neck, liver or kidney cancer.

The chain has TRBV11-1 and TRBJ1-4, with D possibly TRBD1 on 6 matching bases. V lost 5 bases, J lost 0 bases, and 16 bases lay in between. CDR1 is SGHAT, CDR2 FQDESV, per germline (reference sequence). The CDR3 is 17 amino acids. The CDR3 DNA sequence: TGTGCCAGCAGCCCAACCGGGACACAGACAACTAATGAAAAACTGTTTTTT. It specifies CASSPTGTQTTNEKLFF.

The chain combines TRBV25-1 with TRBJ2-7, with 8 bases that match TRBD1. This CDR3 is built from 16 residues. In germline, CDR1 is MGHDK, CDR2 SYGVNS. V shed 1 base, J shed 3 bases, and the junction held 8 bases outside the gene matches. CDR3 DNA: TGTGCCAGCAGTGAATCTATTGGACAGGGAAACTACGAGCAGTACTTC. It translates to CASSESIGQGNYEQYF.

The V and J genes are TRBV7-3 and TRBJ2-3; D possibly corresponds to TRBD2 (6 bases). The CDR3 loop spans 16 amino acids. CDR1 is SGHTA, CDR2 FQGTGA, per germline. V lost 5 bases and J lost 2, with 17 bases in between. The CDR3 here is CASSLAPGLHTDTQYF. The CDR3, as DNA: TGTGCCAGCAGCCTGGCACCGGGACTGCACACAGATACGCAGTATTTT.

This chain connects TRBV6-6 to TRBJ2-7, with D possibly TRBD2 on 5 matching bases. There are 15 residues in the CDR3. The ends were cut back, 4 bases at V and 0 bases at J, with 13 bases in the middle. Germline lookup yields CDR1 MNHNY and CDR2 SVGAGI (reference sequence). CDR3 protein: CASSFGVVGSYEQYF. The CDR3, as DNA: TGTGCCAGCAGTTTCGGGGTCGTGGGCTCCTACGAGCAGTACTTC.

The chain combines TRBV5-6 with TRBJ2-7; 12 bases are a match to TRBD2. The J segment lost 3 bases and the V segment lost 5 bases, leaving 15 bases of the junction unmatched. From germline, CDR1 is SGHDT and CDR2 YYEEEE. The CDR3 covers 18 residues. The CDR3, as DNA: TGTGCCAGCAGGGGGCCGGGACTAGCGGGTGGATATCGCTACGAGCAGTACTTC. It encodes CASRGPGLAGGYRYEQYF.

This sequence joins TRBV7-9 and TRBJ1-3; D unclear. The CDR3 spans 13 residues. Trimming removed 6 bases at V and 0 bases at J, with 6 bases between. Germline V lookup: CDR1 SEHNR, CDR2 FQNEAQ (reference sequence). In DNA form, the CDR3 reads TGTGCCAGCAGGGCAGGCTCTGGAAACACCATATATTTT. Translation: CASRAGSGNTIYF.

The gene calls are TRBV7-9 and TRBJ1-5; D gene unclear. Trimming removed 6 bases at V and 3 bases at J, with 6 bases between. Germline CDR1 SEHNR, CDR2 FQNEAQ (reference sequence). CDR3 size: 12 residues. This CDR3 reads CASSLDNQPQHF. The DNA of the CDR3 is TGTGCCAGCAGTCTCGACAATCAGCCCCAGCATTTT.

The chain uses TRBV2 and TRBJ1-5; possibly TRBD1 for D (5 bases). The CDR3 totals 14 residues. Germline CDR1 and CDR2: SNHLY and FYNNEI. V lost 2 bases and J 6 bases, leaving 11 bases between the germline ends. The CDR3 loop is CASSENQGSQPQHF. CDR3 coding DNA: TGTGCCAGCAGTGAAAATCAGGGAAGTCAGCCCCAGCATTTT.

The chain joins TRBV18 to TRBJ2-4; 12 positions match TRBD2. Germline-derived CDR1 and CDR2 are KGHSH and LQKENI. The CDR3 is made up of 18 amino acids. V was clipped by 4 bases and J by 0 bases; unmatched bases: 7. The CDR3 DNA follows: TGTGCCAGCTCACAACGGACTAGCGGGGTACTAGCCAAAAACATTCAGTACTTC. This codes for CASSQRTSGVLAKNIQYF.

This clone was counted only a few times. The V call is TRBV4-1, the J call TRBJ1-2; TRBD1 matches at 10 bases. The CDR3 has 16 residues. The J segment lost 2 bases and the V segment lost 1 base, leaving 4 bases of the junction unmatched. Germline assignment: CDR1 MGHRA and CDR2 YSYEKL. CDR3 DNA sequence: TGCGCCAGCAGCCAAGGGGACAGGGGCGTCAACTATGGCTACACCTTC. Translating it yields CASSQGDRGVNYGYTF.

The V gene is TRBV2, the J gene TRBJ1-2, with 11 positions matching TRBD1. The CDR3 is made up of 13 amino acids. Unmatched junction bases numbered 4, after V lost 9 bases and J lost 4 bases. The germline CDR1 and CDR2 sequences are SNHLY and FYNNEI. In DNA, the CDR3 is TGTGCCAGGGGACAGGGGGGTGGCTATGGCTACACCTTC. Residues: CARGQGGGYGYTF.

The genes are TRBV7-9 and TRBJ1-2; maybe TRBD1 (5 bases). The V end lost 5 bases, the J end lost 8 bases, and 12 bases lay between the germline ends. CDR1 SEHNR and CDR2 FQNEAQ come from the germline V gene (reference sequence). CDR3 length: 12 amino acids. The CDR3 sequence: CASSRGVEGYTF. As DNA, the CDR3 is TGTGCCAGCAGCCGGGGGGTCGAGGGCTACACCTTC.

The V gene is TRBV5-4, the J gene TRBJ1-6, with TRBD1 as a possible D gene (6 bases). The CDR3 has 15 residues. With 4 bases removed from V and 5 bases from J, the gap between germline ends came to 13 bases. Germline-derived CDR1 and CDR2 are SGHNT and YYREEE (reference sequence). For the CDR3, the DNA is TGTGCCAGCAGCCGAGACAGGTCGAATAATTCACCCCTCCACTTT. It is translated as CASSRDRSNNSPLHF.

The chain has TRBV2 and TRBJ2-5; possible D gene TRBD1, 6 bases. The V gene lost 11 bases and the J gene lost 5 bases, with 18 bases spanning the gap. This CDR3 has 13 residues. Germline loops: CDR1 SNHLY, CDR2 FYNNEI. The CDR3 coding sequence is TGTGCCGGCGCGGTCAGGGGCCCGGAGACCCAGTACTTC. It specifies CAGAVRGPETQYF. The variable domain in full, completed from reference TRBV2 and TRBJ2-5, reads EPEVTQTPSHQVTQMGQEVILRCVPISNHLYFYWYRQILGQKVEFLVSFYNNEISEKSEIFDDQFSVERPDGSNFTLKIRSTKLEDSAMYFCAGAVRGPETQYFGPGTRLLVL.

The rearrangement uses TRBV19 and TRBJ2-6; TRBD1 matches 9 bases. The CDR3 runs 17 residues. CDR1 is LNHDA and CDR2 is SQIVND in the germline V gene (reference sequence). With 6 bases clipped from V and 3 bases from J, the junction kept 9 bases outside the gene matches. The CDR3 coding sequence is TGTGCCAGTAGGAGGACAGGGGATCAAGGTGGGGCCAACGTCCTGACTTTC. Amino acids: CASRRTGDQGGANVLTF. The variable domain in full, completed from reference TRBV19 and TRBJ2-6, reads DGGITQSPKYLFRKEGQNVTLSCEQNLNHDAMYWYRQDPGQGLRLIYYSQIVNDFQKGDIAEGYSVSREKKESFPLTVTSAQKNPTAFYLCASRRTGDQGGANVLTFGAGSRLTVL.

The J gene is TRBJ2-7, the V gene TRBV19, with 9 nucleotides matching TRBD1. With V trimmed by 7 bases and J by 3 bases, 16 bases remained unmatched. Germline V gene sequence: CDR1 LNHDA, CDR2 SQIVND (reference sequence). The CDR3 totals 17 residues. The chain's CDR3 is CASIPPPSTGGDYEQYF. In nucleotides, the CDR3 is TGTGCCAGTATCCCCCCACCCTCGACAGGGGGGGACTACGAGCAGTACTTC.

The rearrangement links TRBV7-9 to TRBJ1-5; perhaps TRBD1 as D (5 bases). CDR3 length: 13 amino acids. The germline V gene has CDR1 SEHNR and CDR2 FQNEAQ (reference sequence). V was trimmed by 5 bases and J by 11 bases, leaving 16 bases between them. The CDR3 loop reads CASSRDGGWAQHF. CDR3 sequence (DNA): TGTGCCAGCAGCAGGGACGGGGGTTGGGCCCAGCATTTT.

The genes are TRBV7-9 and TRBJ1-1; 9 bases line up with TRBD1. The CDR3 extends over 18 amino acids. Germline V CDR1 and CDR2: SEHNR, FQNEAQ (reference sequence). With V trimmed by 6 bases and J by 0 bases, 14 bases remained unmatched. For the CDR3, the DNA is TGTGCCAGCAGTACACCCAAAGGGACAGGGTCTATGAACACTGAAGCTTTCTTT. It is translated as CASSTPKGTGSMNTEAFF.

As DNA, the CDR3 is TGTGCCAGTAGTCTTCCGGGACCGGACTCTGGAAACACCATATATTTT. It is translated as CASSLPGPDSGNTIYF. V and J are TRBV19 and TRBJ1-3; D may be TRBD1 (5 bases). Trimming removed 5 bases at V and 0 bases at J, with 14 bases between. The length of the CDR3 is 16 residues. In germline, CDR1 is LNHDA, CDR2 SQIVND (reference sequence).

The chain couples TRBV10-1 to TRBJ2-1; D might be TRBD2 (6 bases). The germline V gene encodes CDR1 WNHNN and CDR2 SYGVQD (reference sequence). This CDR3 is built from 12 residues. V gave up 5 bases and J gave up 9 bases, with 11 bases separating them. CDR3 nucleotide sequence: TGCGCCAGCAGTCGGGACTCTGGTGAGCAGTTCTTC. Its translation is CASSRDSGEQFF.

Points on this clone: The identical CDR3 is also encoded by other nucleotide sequences in the sample. The chain recombines TRBV6-5 with TRBJ1-2; no firm D call. Looked up from germline, CDR1 is MNHEY and CDR2 is SVGAGI. The CDR3 covers 13 residues. Trimming removed 5 bases at V and 2 bases at J, with 9 bases between. This CDR3 is CASSPDPNYGYTF. The CDR3 DNA is TGTGCCAGCAGTCCCGACCCGAACTATGGCTACACCTTC.

The V and J genes are TRBV11-1 and TRBJ2-3; 8 bases align to TRBD2. Trimming at V came to 3 bases and at J to 6 bases, leaving 8 bases not matched to a gene. Germline V gene lookup returns CDR1 SGHAT and CDR2 FQDESV (reference sequence). The CDR3 has 15 amino acids. CDR3 sequence (DNA): TGTGCCAGCAGCTTGGGGAGCGGGGGAGGGGATACGCAGTATTTT. Its protein is CASSLGSGGGDTQYF.